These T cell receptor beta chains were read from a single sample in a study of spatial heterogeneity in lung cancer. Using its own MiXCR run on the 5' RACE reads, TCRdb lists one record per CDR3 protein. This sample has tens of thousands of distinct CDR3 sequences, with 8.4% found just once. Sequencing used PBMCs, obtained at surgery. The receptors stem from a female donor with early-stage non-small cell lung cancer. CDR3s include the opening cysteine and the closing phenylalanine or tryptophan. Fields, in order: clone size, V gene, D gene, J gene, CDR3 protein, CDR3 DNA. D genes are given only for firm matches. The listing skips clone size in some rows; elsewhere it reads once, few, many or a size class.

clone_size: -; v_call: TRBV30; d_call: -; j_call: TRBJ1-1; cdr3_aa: CAWSPVRPETFF; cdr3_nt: TGTGCCTGGAGCCCGGTTAGACCTGAAACTTTCTTT
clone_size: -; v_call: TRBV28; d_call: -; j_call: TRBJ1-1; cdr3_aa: CASSLGSGRNTEAFF; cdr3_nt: TGTGCCAGCAGTCTGGGATCAGGGAGGAACACTGAAGCTTTCTTT
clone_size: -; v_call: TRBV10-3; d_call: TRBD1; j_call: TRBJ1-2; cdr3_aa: CAIRDPATGGSNYGYTF; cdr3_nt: TGTGCCATCAGGGACCCGGCCACAGGGGGCTCTAACTATGGCTACACCTTC
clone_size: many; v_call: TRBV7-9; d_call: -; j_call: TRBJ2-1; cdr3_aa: CASSVTESSYNEQFF; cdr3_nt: TGTGCCAGCAGCGTGACAGAAAGCTCCTACAATGAGCAGTTCTTC
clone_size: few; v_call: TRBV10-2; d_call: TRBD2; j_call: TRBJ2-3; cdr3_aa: CASKGGRAADTQYF; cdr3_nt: TGCGCCAGCAAAGGCGGGAGGGCGGCAGATACGCAGTATTTT
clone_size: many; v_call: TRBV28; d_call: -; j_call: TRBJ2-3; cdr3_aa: CASSLFGGGADTQYF; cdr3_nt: TGTGCCAGCAGTTTATTCGGGGGTGGAGCAGATACGCAGTATTTT
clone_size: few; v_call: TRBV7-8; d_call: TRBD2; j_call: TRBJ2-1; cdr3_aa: CASSLPPWLAGGGEQFF; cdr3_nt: TGTGCCAGCAGCTTACCTCCCTGGCTAGCGGGGGGCGGTGAGCAGTTCTTC
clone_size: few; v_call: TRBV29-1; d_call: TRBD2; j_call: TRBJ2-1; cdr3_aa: CSGEKGLAGGPGQFF; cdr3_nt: TGCAGCGGCGAAAAAGGACTAGCGGGAGGGCCGGGGCAGTTCTTC
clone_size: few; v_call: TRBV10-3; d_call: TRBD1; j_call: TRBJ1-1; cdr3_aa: CAISDPGGSTEAFF; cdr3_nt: TGTGCCATCAGTGACCCAGGGGGAAGCACTGAAGCTTTCTTT
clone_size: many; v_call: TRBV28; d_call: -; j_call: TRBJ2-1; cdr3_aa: CASSPRASEQFF; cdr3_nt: TGTGCCAGCAGTCCCCGGGCTAGCGAGCAGTTCTTC
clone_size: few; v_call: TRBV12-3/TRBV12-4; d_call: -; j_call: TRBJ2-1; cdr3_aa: CASSLDRGSAVYNEQFF; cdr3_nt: TGTGCCAGCAGTTTGGACCGAGGGAGTGCCGTCTACAATGAGCAGTTCTTC
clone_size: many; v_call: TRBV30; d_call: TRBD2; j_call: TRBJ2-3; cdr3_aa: CAWMAGGTDTQYF; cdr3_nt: TGTGCCTGGATGGCGGGGGGGACAGATACGCAGTATTTT
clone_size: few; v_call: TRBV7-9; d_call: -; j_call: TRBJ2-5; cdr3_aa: CASSVVYDREDF; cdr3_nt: TGTGCCAGCAGCGTGGTCTACGACAGGGAGGACTTC
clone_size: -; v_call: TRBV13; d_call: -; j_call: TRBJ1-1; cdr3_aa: CASSVTTVSTEAFF; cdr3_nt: TGTGCCAGCAGCGTTACTACAGTGAGCACTGAAGCTTTCTTT
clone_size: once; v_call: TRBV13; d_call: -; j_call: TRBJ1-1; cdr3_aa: CASSLLTAEAFF; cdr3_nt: TGTGCCAGCAGCTTATTAACCGCTGAAGCTTTCTTT
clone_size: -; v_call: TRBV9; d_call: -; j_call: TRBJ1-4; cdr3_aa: CASSGGVATNEKLFF; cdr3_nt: TGTGCCAGCAGCGGGGGAGTTGCAACTAATGAAAAACTGTTTTTT
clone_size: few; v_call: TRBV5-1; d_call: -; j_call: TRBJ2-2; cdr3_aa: CASSLAGNTGELFF; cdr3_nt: TGCGCCAGCAGCTTAGCGGGGAACACCGGGGAGCTGTTTTTT
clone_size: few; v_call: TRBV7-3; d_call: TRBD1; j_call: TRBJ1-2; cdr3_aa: CASSPGGARYSYGYTF; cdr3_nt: TGTGCCAGCAGCCCAGGGGGGGCGCGGTACAGCTATGGCTACACCTTC
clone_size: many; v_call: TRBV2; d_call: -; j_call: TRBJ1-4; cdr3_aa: CASSQQDLNEKLFF; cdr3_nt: TGTGCCAGCAGTCAACAGGACCTTAATGAAAAACTGTTTTTT
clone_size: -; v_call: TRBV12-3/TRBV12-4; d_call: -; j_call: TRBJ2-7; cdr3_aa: CASSFPPGVAQQYF; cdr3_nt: TGTGCCAGCAGTTTCCCCCCGGGTGTGGCCCAGCAGTACTTC
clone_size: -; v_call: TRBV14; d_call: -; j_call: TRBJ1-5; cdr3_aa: CASSQGTVPNQPQHF; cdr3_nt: TGTGCCAGCAGCCAAGGGACCGTCCCCAATCAGCCCCAGCATTTT
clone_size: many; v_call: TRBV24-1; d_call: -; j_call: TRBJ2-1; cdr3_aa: CATSESRGAATGGDEQFF; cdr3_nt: TGTGCCACCAGTGAGTCTAGGGGCGCGGCGACAGGCGGCGATGAGCAGTTCTTC
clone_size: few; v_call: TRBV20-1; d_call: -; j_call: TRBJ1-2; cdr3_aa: CSARDSRDANYGYTF; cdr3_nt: TGCAGTGCTAGAGATTCTAGGGATGCTAACTATGGCTACACCTTC
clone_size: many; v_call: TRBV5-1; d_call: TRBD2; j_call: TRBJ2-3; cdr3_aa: CASSPTSGGETDTQYF; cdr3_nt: TGCGCCAGCAGCCCGACTAGCGGGGGGGAGACAGATACGCAGTATTTT
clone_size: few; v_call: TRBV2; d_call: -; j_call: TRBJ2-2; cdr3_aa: CASSVGGVATGELFF; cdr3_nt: TGTGCCAGCAGTGTAGGAGGCGTCGCCACCGGGGAGCTGTTTTTT
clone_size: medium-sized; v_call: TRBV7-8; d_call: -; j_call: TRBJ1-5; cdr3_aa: CASSLEGGVYSNQPQHF; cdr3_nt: TGTGCCAGCAGCTTAGAGGGGGGGGTTTATAGCAATCAGCCCCAGCATTTT
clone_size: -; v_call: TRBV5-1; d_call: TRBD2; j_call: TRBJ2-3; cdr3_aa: CASSLAIMSGGEFTDTQYF; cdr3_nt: TGCGCCAGCAGCTTGGCCATCATGAGCGGGGGAGAGTTTACAGATACGCAGTATTTT
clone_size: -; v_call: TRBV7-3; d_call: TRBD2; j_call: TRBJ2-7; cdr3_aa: CASSPRTSGHYEQYF; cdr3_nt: TGTGCCAGCAGCCCTCGGACTAGCGGACACTACGAGCAGTACTTC
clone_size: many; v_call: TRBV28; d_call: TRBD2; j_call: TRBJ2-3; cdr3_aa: CASSLGREDADTQYF; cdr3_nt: TGTGCCAGCAGTTTGGGGCGGGAGGACGCAGATACGCAGTATTTT
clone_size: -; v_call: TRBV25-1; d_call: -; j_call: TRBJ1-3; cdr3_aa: CASSDLTDGSGNTIYF; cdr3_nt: TGTGCCAGCAGTGACCTAACAGACGGCTCTGGAAACACCATATATTTT
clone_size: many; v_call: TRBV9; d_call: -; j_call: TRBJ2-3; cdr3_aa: CASSPRGTSTDTQYF; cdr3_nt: TGTGCCAGCAGCCCCCGAGGAACTAGCACAGATACGCAGTATTTT
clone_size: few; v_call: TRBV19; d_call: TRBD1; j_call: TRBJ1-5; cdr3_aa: CASSLQQGAGGNQPQHF; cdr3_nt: TGTGCCAGTAGTCTTCAACAGGGGGCCGGTGGCAATCAGCCCCAGCATTTT